Sequencing of this TCR beta chain was carried out in a study of patients and donors after allogeneic stem cell transplantation. Germline CDR1 reads SGHVS; CDR2 reads FNYEAQ. This CDR3 has 13 residues. V shed 5 bases and J shed 6 bases, with 13 bases lying between them. Via MiXCR, TCRdb re-called the RT-PCR reads, giving one row per CDR3 protein. The sample includes roughly 960,000 distinct CDR3 sequences, under 20% seen only once; the top ten take 5% to 6.5%. This rearrangement joins TRBV7-6 to TRBJ1-1, with D hard to call. The sample consisted of blood, either unsorted or a sorted T cell fraction (not recorded which). This receptor was taken from a human donor who was either an allogeneic HSCT recipient or a stem cell or donor lymphocyte infusion donor (not recorded which). It is not recorded whose cells these are; they may come from a transplant donor. As DNA, the CDR3 is TGTGCCAGCAGCCCCACGAGAGGATCTGAAGCTTTCTTT. This sequence encodes CASSPTRGSEAFF.